These T cell receptor beta chains were read from a single sample in a study of T cells in Graves' hyperthyroidism and ophthalmopathy. TCRdb used MiXCR to reprocess the multiplex PCR reads, holding one entry per CDR3 protein. Of about 59,000 distinct CDR3 sequences listed, roughly 58% were seen once; the top ten hold 2.5% to 3.5%. The sample comprised blood. These receptors all come from a woman aged 55-75 years with Graves' ophthalmopathy. Both conserved end residues are trimmed from each CDR3. Each record gives: V gene, J gene, CDR3 protein.

v_call: TRBV11-2
j_call: TRBJ2-5
cdr3_aa: ASSLGAGGGTETQY

v_call: TRBV6-4
j_call: TRBJ1-6
cdr3_aa: ASSDSTVGRDNSPLH

v_call: TRBV20-1
j_call: TRBJ2-7
cdr3_aa: SADRTSGGAIDEQY

v_call: TRBV10-2
j_call: TRBJ2-1
cdr3_aa: ASRLTGSSYEQF

v_call: TRBV4-2
j_call: TRBJ2-7
cdr3_aa: ASSQVVEAAYEQY

v_call: TRBV6-1
j_call: TRBJ1-2
cdr3_aa: DGSYSSGNYGYT

v_call: TRBV12-3/TRBV12-4
j_call: TRBJ2-7
cdr3_aa: ASSPTSGVYEQY

v_call: TRBV20-1
j_call: TRBJ2-5
cdr3_aa: SARGLAGETQY

v_call: TRBV5-1
j_call: TRBJ2-5
cdr3_aa: ASSLGTGFETQY

v_call: TRBV7-9
j_call: TRBJ2-4
cdr3_aa: ASSSWTGEDIQY

v_call: TRBV7-9
j_call: TRBJ2-1
cdr3_aa: ASSPGTGGVHTEQF

v_call: TRBV15
j_call: TRBJ1-1
cdr3_aa: ATGRVDSEAF

v_call: TRBV3-1
j_call: TRBJ2-6
cdr3_aa: ASSQERLAGGRAGANVLT

v_call: TRBV6-2/TRBV6-3
j_call: TRBJ1-2
cdr3_aa: ASRLTGGGSYT

v_call: TRBV19
j_call: TRBJ2-5
cdr3_aa: ASTYRAGRGETQY

v_call: TRBV28
j_call: TRBJ2-7
cdr3_aa: ASTEKTGGAWHEQY

v_call: TRBV5-5
j_call: TRBJ1-5
cdr3_aa: ASSWQGDHQPQH

v_call: TRBV10-3
j_call: TRBJ1-1
cdr3_aa: AITDRGYTEAF

v_call: TRBV29-1
j_call: TRBJ1-5
cdr3_aa: SATGQTDQPQH

v_call: TRBV7-2
j_call: TRBJ1-1
cdr3_aa: ASSQDGGQGGTEAF

v_call: TRBV2
j_call: TRBJ2-7
cdr3_aa: ASSLLSTTLPGEQY

v_call: TRBV20-1
j_call: TRBJ2-7
cdr3_aa: SARDREYEQY

v_call: TRBV27
j_call: TRBJ2-1
cdr3_aa: ASTERGANEQF

v_call: TRBV6-4
j_call: TRBJ2-1
cdr3_aa: ASSDGAETYNEQF

v_call: TRBV29-1
j_call: TRBJ2-1
cdr3_aa: SVGSGGASANEQF

v_call: TRBV5-8
j_call: TRBJ1-1
cdr3_aa: ASSLAEGFMNTEAF

v_call: TRBV6-6
j_call: TRBJ1-3
cdr3_aa: ASSYEGNTIY